This TCR beta chain was observed in a study of T cells in Graves' hyperthyroidism and ophthalmopathy. Participants, patients aged 18 to 65, had newly diagnosed hyperthyroidism with a duration under 2 months. Germline-derived CDR1 and CDR2 are SGHRS and YFSETQ. V shed 3 bases and J 8 bases; nucleotides not matched to a gene: 5. This CDR3 is 14 amino acids long. As regards this clonotype: Its cognate antigen is unknown.

Study-wide findings and caveats: Blood held most thyroid clonotypes expanded above 0.001 frequency.

Authors of the study amplified TCR beta CDR3 regions from RNA transcripts. First-round RT-PCR of the TCR CDR3 relied on the HTBI primer set. TCRdb itself ran the multiplex PCR reads through MiXCR, one entry per CDR3 protein. The sample lists more than 300,000 distinct CDR3 sequences, about 15% seen once, with around a third in the top ten. This TCR was sampled from a woman aged 25 to 39 with Graves' hyperthyroidism that later progressed to Graves' ophthalmopathy. The chain links TRBV5-1 to TRBJ1-5; TRBD1 aligns across 10 bases. Sequencing used blood. The CDR3 protein is CASSSGTGDEPQHF. The CDR3 bases are TGCGCCAGCAGCTCGGGGACAGGGGATGAGCCCCAGCATTTT.